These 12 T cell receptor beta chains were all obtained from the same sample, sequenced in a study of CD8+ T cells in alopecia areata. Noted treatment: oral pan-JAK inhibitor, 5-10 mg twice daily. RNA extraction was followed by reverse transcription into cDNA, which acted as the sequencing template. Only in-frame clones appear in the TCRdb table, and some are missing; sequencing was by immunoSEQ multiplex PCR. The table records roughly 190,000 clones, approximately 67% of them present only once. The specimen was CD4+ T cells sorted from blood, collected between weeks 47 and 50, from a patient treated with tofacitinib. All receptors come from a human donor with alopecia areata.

CDR3: CSVDGQGKHEQFF. The CDR3 coding sequence is TGCAGCGTTGATGGGCAAGGTAAACATGAGCAGTTCTTC. The chain uses TRBV29-1 and TRBJ2-1; D remains ambiguous. From germline, CDR1 is SQVTM and CDR2 ANQGSEA. Trimming cost V 3 bases and J 8 bases, with 14 bases left between them. The CDR3 loop spans 13 amino acids.

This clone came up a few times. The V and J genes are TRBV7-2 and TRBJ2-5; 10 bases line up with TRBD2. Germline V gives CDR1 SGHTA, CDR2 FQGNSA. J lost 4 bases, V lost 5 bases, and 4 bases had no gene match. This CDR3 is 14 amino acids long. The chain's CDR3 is CASSRSGGPETQYF. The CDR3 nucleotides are TGTGCCAGCAGCCGTAGCGGGGGGCCAGAGACCCAGTACTTC.

In DNA form, the CDR3 reads TGTGCCAGCGCCCTCTCCCCCACAGATACGCAGTATTTT. Translating gives CASALSPTDTQYF. The rearrangement uses TRBV9 and TRBJ2-3; D gene ambiguous. Per the germline V gene, CDR1 is SGDLS and CDR2 is YYNGEE. Trimming pared 7 bases from V and 2 bases from J, leaving 11 bases between. CDR3 length: 13 amino acids.

This CDR3 is CASRLGGSNSPLHF. CDR3 coding DNA: TGTGCCAGCAGACTCGGGGGCTCGAATTCACCCCTCCACTTT. This chain joins TRBV27 and TRBJ1-6; maybe TRBD1 (6 bases). CDR3 length: 14 amino acids. CDR1 and CDR2 from the germline V gene are MNHEY and SMNVEV (reference sequence). V shed 6 bases and J shed 7 bases, with 13 bases lying between them.

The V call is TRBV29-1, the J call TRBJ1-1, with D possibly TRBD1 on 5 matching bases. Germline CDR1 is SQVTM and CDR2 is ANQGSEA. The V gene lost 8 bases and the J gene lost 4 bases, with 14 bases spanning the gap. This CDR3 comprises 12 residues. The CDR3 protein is CSSITGGTEAFF. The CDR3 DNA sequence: TGCAGCTCAATAACGGGGGGCACTGAAGCTTTCTTT.

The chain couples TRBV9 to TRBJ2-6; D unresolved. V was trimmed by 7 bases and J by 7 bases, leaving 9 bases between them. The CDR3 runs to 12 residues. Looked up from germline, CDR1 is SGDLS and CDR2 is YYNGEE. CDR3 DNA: TGTGCCAGCGGGCAGGATGCCAACGTCCTGACTTTC. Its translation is CASGQDANVLTF.

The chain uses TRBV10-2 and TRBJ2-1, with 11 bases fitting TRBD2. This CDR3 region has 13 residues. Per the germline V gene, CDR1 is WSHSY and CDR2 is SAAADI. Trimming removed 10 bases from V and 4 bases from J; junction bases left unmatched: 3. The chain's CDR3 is CATGTSGYNEQFF. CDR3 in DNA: TGCGCCACCGGGACTAGCGGATACAATGAGCAGTTCTTC.

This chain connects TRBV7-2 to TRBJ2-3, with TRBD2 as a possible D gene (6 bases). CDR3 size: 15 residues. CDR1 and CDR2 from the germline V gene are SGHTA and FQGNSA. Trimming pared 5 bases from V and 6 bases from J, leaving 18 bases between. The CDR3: CASSPTSTGLDTQYF. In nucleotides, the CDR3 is TGTGCCAGCAGCCCGACTAGTACGGGGTTGGATACGCAGTATTTT.

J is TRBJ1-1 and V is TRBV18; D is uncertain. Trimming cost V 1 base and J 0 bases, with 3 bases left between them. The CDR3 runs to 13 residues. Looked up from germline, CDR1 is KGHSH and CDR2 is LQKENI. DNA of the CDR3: TGTGCCAGCTCACCACGGGTGAACACTGAAGCTTTCTTT. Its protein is CASSPRVNTEAFF.

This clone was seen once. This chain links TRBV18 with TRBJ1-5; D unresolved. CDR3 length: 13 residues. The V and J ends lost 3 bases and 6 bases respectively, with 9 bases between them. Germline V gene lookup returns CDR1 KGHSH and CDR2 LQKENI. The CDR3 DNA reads TGTGCCAGCTCACCGACATCCGGTCAGCCCCAGCATTTT. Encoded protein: CASSPTSGQPQHF.

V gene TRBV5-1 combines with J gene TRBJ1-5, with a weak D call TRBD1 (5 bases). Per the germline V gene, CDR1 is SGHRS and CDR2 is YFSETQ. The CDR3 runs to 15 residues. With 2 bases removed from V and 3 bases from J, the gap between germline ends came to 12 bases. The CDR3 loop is CASSLGLGVNQPQHF. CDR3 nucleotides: TGCGCCAGCAGCTTAGGTTTGGGGGTCAATCAGCCCCAGCATTTT.

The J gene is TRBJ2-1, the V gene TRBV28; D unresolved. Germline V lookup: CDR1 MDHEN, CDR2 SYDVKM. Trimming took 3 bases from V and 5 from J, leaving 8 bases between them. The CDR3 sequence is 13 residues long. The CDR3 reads CASSLPQDNEQFF. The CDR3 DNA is TGTGCCAGCAGTTTGCCCCAGGACAATGAGCAGTTCTTC.